This TCR beta chain was identified in a study of cytotoxic CD8 clonotypes in ibrutinib-treated CLL. Study conclusions and caveats: Shared public clonotypes were rare, and on treatment they either got smaller or stayed the same. Clonality rose at ibrutinib response and fell back toward baseline at progression.

Sequencing was performed with immunoSEQ multiplex PCR; in TCRdb, only in-frame clones are kept and a portion is missing. The sample includes about 140,000 clones, more than 75% of them seen just once. With regard to this clone: Its antigen remains unidentified.

Cryopreserved PBMCs supplied about 2 micrograms of genomic DNA for TCR beta libraries. V lost 4 bases and J lost 2, with 12 bases in between. This CDR3 comprises 15 residues. Germline CDR1 is SEHNR and CDR2 is FQNEAQ (reference sequence). The source is a human donor with chronic lymphocytic leukemia. The rearrangement joins TRBV7-9 to TRBJ1-3; no definite D call. Sequences were derived from PBMCs, sampled after 24 months of ibrutinib treatment. CDR3 sequence (DNA): TGTGCCAGCAGCTACAGACAAGACGCTGGAAACACCATATATTTT. Translation: CASSYRQDAGNTIYF.